A single sample is the source of the 16 T cell receptor beta chains below, sequenced in a study of regulatory T cells. These TCRs' antigens remain unknown. Amplification used 52 TRBV primers and 13 TRBJ primers. Assay used: immunoSEQ multiplex PCR; TCRdb lists only in-frame clones, some missing. The table lists around 32,000 clones, 92% of them singletons, with less than 2% in the top ten. The study, taken as a whole, reports: In CD3G-deficient patients, conventional CD4+ T cells were enriched for hydrophobic CDR3 residues at positions 6 and 7.

Sequencing input: conventional CD4+ T cells sorted from blood. These receptors were taken from a young adult with CD3G deficiency.

For the CDR3, the DNA is TGTGCCAGCAGCTTGTTGGGTGGGCTAGCGTATGGATCAGATACGCAGTATTTT. Protein product: CASSLLGGLAYGSDTQYF. V usage is TRBV5-4 and J usage is TRBJ2-3; TRBD2 might be the D (6 bases). V lost 1 base and J lost 4, with 22 bases in between. This CDR3 region has 18 residues. Germline V gives CDR1 SGHNT, CDR2 YYREEE (reference sequence).

This clone was counted only a few times. This chain links TRBV6-1 with TRBJ1-2; possibly TRBD1 for D (6 bases). V was pared by 6 bases and J by 0 bases, with 14 bases between. CDR1 and CDR2 from the germline V gene are MNHNS and SASEGT. The CDR3 contains 15 residues. CDR3 amino acids: CASRRTDSANYGYTF. CDR3 coding DNA: TGTGCCAGCAGAAGGACAGACTCAGCTAACTATGGCTACACCTTC.

The chain recombines TRBV5-4 with TRBJ2-7; D may match TRBD1 or TRBD2 (6 bases each). Trimming stripped 1 base from V and 0 bases from J, with 11 bases between. The CDR3 is made up of 15 amino acids. Germline CDR1 and CDR2: SGHNT and YYREEE (reference sequence). The CDR3 nucleotides read TGTGCCAGCAGCTTGCCGGGGGCCAGCTCCTACGAGCAGTACTTC. As protein: CASSLPGASSYEQYF.

The genes are TRBV4-1 and TRBJ2-5; perhaps TRBD1 as D (6 bases). This CDR3 has 17 residues. V lost 2 bases to trimming and J lost 2 bases, with 18 bases between them. Germline assignment: CDR1 MGHRA and CDR2 YSYEKL. The CDR3 DNA reads TGCGCCAGCAGCCAACTATACTTCCACAGGGCTCAAGAGACCCAGTACTTC. It is translated as CASSQLYFHRAQETQYF.

The chain has TRBV6-1 and TRBJ2-1, with D possibly TRBD1 on 5 matching bases. The CDR3 extends over 14 amino acids. Looked up from germline, CDR1 is MNHNS and CDR2 is SASEGT. Trimming left V 4 bases short and J 0 bases short, with 7 bases between. The CDR3 sequence is CASSVQGSYNEQFF. The CDR3, as DNA: TGTGCCAGCAGTGTCCAGGGCTCCTACAATGAGCAGTTCTTC.

The chain recombines TRBV30 with TRBJ2-3; D unresolved. Between the trimmed V and J ends, which lost 2 bases and 4 bases, there was a span of 4 bases. Germline values: CDR1 GTSNPN, CDR2 SVGIG (reference sequence). CDR3 length equals 11 residues. The CDR3 DNA sequence: TGTGCCTGGAGTCAGGCAGATACGCAGTATTTT. This encodes CAWSQADTQYF.

V and J are TRBV6-5 and TRBJ2-1, with 7 bases that match TRBD2. This CDR3 contains 13 residues. Unmatched junction bases numbered 6, after V lost 5 bases and J lost 8 bases. Germline CDR1 and CDR2: MNHEY and SVGAGI. CDR3 in amino acids: CASSMGGSDEQFF. Here the CDR3 DNA reads TGTGCCAGCAGTATGGGGGGGAGTGATGAGCAGTTCTTC.

This chain connects TRBV18 to TRBJ2-7, with TRBD1 identical over 11 bases. Trimming took 5 bases from V and 7 from J; bases not matched to a gene: 4. The length of the CDR3 is 13 residues. CDR1 is KGHSH, CDR2 LQKENI, per germline. CDR3 sequence reads: CASSAGTGGEQYF. The CDR3, as DNA: TGTGCCAGCTCAGCCGGGACAGGGGGAGAGCAGTACTTC.

The chain is built from TRBV7-8 and TRBJ1-3, with 10 nucleotides matching TRBD1. Germline V lookup: CDR1 SGHVS, CDR2 FQNEAQ. Trimming removed 1 base from V and 3 bases from J; junction bases left unmatched: 0. The CDR3 contains 15 residues. This CDR3 is CASSLGTGGGNTIYF. The CDR3 bases are TGTGCCAGCAGCTTAGGGACAGGGGGTGGAAACACCATATATTTT.

The chain is built from TRBV15 and TRBJ2-5; possible D gene TRBD2, 5 bases. Germline V gives CDR1 LNHNV, CDR2 YYDKDF (reference sequence). The CDR3 extends over 13 amino acids. V lost 6 bases and J lost 5, with 13 bases in between. CDR3 coding DNA: TGTGCCACCAGTTGGGAACGAGGGGAGACCCAGTACTTC. It specifies CATSWERGETQYF.

In this sample, this clone turned up once. V is TRBV5-1 and J is TRBJ2-1; D may be TRBD1 (5 bases). The CDR3 extends over 12 amino acids. V lost 3 bases and J 10 bases, leaving 11 bases between the germline ends. The germline V gene encodes CDR1 SGHRS and CDR2 YFSETQ. CDR3 sequence: CASSSQGGEQFF. CDR3 DNA sequence: TGCGCCAGCAGCTCTCAGGGTGGGGAGCAGTTCTTC.

The gene calls are TRBV19 and TRBJ2-2, with a tentative D call TRBD1 (6 bases). The V end was cut by 6 bases, the J end by 9 bases, with 23 bases between. Germline loops: CDR1 LNHDA, CDR2 SQIVND (reference sequence). CDR3 size: 16 residues. For the CDR3, the DNA is TGTGCCAGTAGCCGCTTCAGGGGATCCAGGGATCGGGAGCTGTTTTTT. This codes for CASSRFRGSRDRELFF.

The rearrangement links TRBV5-1 to TRBJ2-6; D might be TRBD1 (6 bases). Germline CDR1 is SGHRS and CDR2 is YFSETQ. CDR3 length: 16 amino acids. V lost 1 base and J 0 bases, leaving 8 bases between the germline ends. As DNA, the CDR3 is TGCGCCAGCAGCTTGACAGGGCCCTCTGGGGCCAACGTCCTGACTTTC. This encodes CASSLTGPSGANVLTF.

The V gene is TRBV19, the J gene TRBJ1-6; tentatively, D is TRBD1 (5 bases). The V end was cut by 9 bases, the J end by 4 bases, with 16 bases between. This CDR3 is 15 amino acids long. Germline-derived CDR1 and CDR2 are LNHDA and SQIVND (reference sequence). The CDR3 DNA reads TGTGCCAGCCACCCGGGGGACGGGTATAATTCACCCCTCCACTTT. It yields the protein CASHPGDGYNSPLHF. The entire variable domain, with the rest obtained from reference TRBV19 and TRBJ1-6, is as follows: DGGITQSPKYLFRKEGQNVTLSCEQNLNHDAMYWYRQDPGQGLRLIYYSQIVNDFQKGDIAEGYSVSREKKESFPLTVTSAQKNPTAFYLCASHPGDGYNSPLHFGNGTRLTVT.

J is TRBJ1-1 and V is TRBV4-1, with 10 bases aligning to TRBD1. This CDR3 contains 15 residues. V dropped 4 bases and J dropped 0; count of bases not matched to a gene: 2. Looked up from germline, CDR1 is MGHRA and CDR2 is YSYEKL. CDR3 sequence (DNA): TGCGCCAGCAGCCGGACAGGGGGGGTGAACACTGAAGCTTTCTTT. It is translated as CASSRTGGVNTEAFF.

V and J are TRBV19 and TRBJ2-7; possible D gene TRBD1, 6 bases. The CDR3 is 16 amino acids. Germline V CDR1 and CDR2: LNHDA, SQIVND (reference sequence). V lost 5 bases, J lost 4 bases, and 21 bases lay in between. This CDR3 reads CASSSGAADRQYEQYF. The DNA for the CDR3 is TGTGCCAGTAGTTCGGGCGCCGCGGACAGACAGTACGAGCAGTACTTC.